The clone carrying this T cell receptor (beta chain) occurred many times. Its antigen is still unknown. CDR1 SGHTA and CDR2 FQGNSA come from the germline V gene. V gave up 3 bases and J gave up 3 bases, with 7 bases separating them. This CDR3 region has 13 residues. This sample stems from a study of CD8 T cells in ankylosing spondylitis. Study-level points and caveats: In the blood and synovial fluid of reactive arthritis, some motif variants had been previously reported.

The authors made TCR beta libraries by quantitative 5'-RACE with molecular barcodes. TCRdb re-derived calls from the 5' RACE reads in MiXCR, one entry per CDR3 protein. The sample contains hundreds of thousands of distinct CDR3 sequences, around 7.8% of which appear only once. The receptor was derived from a male donor with ankylosing spondylitis or in good health (not recorded which). This chain connects TRBV7-2 to TRBJ2-3; D is perhaps TRBD2 (5 bases). The sample was blood, either unsorted or a sorted T cell fraction (not recorded which). DNA for the CDR3: TGTGCCAGCAGCTTGGGGAGAACAGATACGCAGTATTTT. This sequence encodes CASSLGRTDTQYF. Supplemented by reference TRBV7-2 and TRBJ2-3, the full variable domain reads GAGVSQSPSNKVTEKGKDVELRCDPISGHTALYWYRQSLGQGLEFLIYFQGNSAPDKSGLPSDRFSAERTGGSVSTLTIQRTQQEDSAVYLCASSLGRTDTQYFGPGTRLTVL.